What follows is one TCR beta chain and its context. The entry originates in a study of blood T cell repertoires in COVID-19. Study summary: Sites across the United States, Italy and Spain contributed samples from acute and convalescent COVID-19. From T cells, B-cell-depleted T cells, or PBMCs came the material, which was cDNA or gDNA.

This CDR3 has 16 residues. V lost 1 base, J lost 6 bases, and 8 bases stayed unmatched. Germline V gene lookup returns CDR1 SGHVS and CDR2 FNYEAQ. In the original analysis: Estimation of nucleated cell counts relied on the amplification of reference gene primers. Method: immunoSEQ multiplex PCR; TCRdb's copy keeps in-frame clones and lacks some. The V and J calls and the clone size are those of that table, but D and trimming were determined from the DNA. The table records about 120,000 clones, approximately 80% of them present only once. The receptor comes from a woman aged 50 to 65 with acute or convalescent COVID-19. The rearrangement joins TRBV7-6 to TRBJ1-5; 8 positions agree with TRBD1. The specimen sequenced was peripheral blood. DNA for the CDR3: TGTGCCAGCAGCTTAGTTGGTGGACAGGGCTCTCAGCCCCAGCATTTT. Protein product: CASSLVGGQGSQPQHF.